What follows are 30 T cell receptor beta chains derived from one specimen sequenced in a study of T cell repertoires in ileal Crohn's disease. Sequenced by immunoSEQ multiplex PCR; TCRdb stores in-frame clones only, minus some. The sample has around 6,000 clones; over 70% are singletons. The sample was ileal tissue. The origin of the receptors is an adult with Crohn's disease.

The rearrangement links TRBV4-1 to TRBJ2-1; 8 bases are a match to TRBD2. Germline V gives CDR1 MGHRA, CDR2 YSYEKL. With V trimmed by 5 bases and J by 3 bases, 6 bases remained unmatched. CDR3 length: 15 residues. CDR3 sequence (DNA): TGCGCCAGCAGCTCTGGACTAGCAGGCTACAATGAGCAGTTCTTC. Amino acid sequence: CASSSGLAGYNEQFF.

The chain recombines TRBV6-1 with TRBJ2-7, with D unclear. V lost 1 base to trimming and J lost 2 bases, with 9 bases between them. CDR1 MNHNS and CDR2 SASEGT come from the germline V gene. The CDR3 covers 14 residues. The CDR3 loop is CASSEVDSAYEQYF. DNA of the CDR3: TGTGCCAGCAGTGAAGTAGACTCTGCCTACGAGCAGTACTTC.

The rearrangement uses TRBV7-8 and TRBJ1-1; D uncertain. Trimming removed 4 bases from V and 7 bases from J, with 7 bases in between. CDR3 size: 11 residues. Germline CDR1 reads SGHVS; CDR2 reads FQNEAQ. The CDR3 region is CASSSGVEAFF. DNA for the CDR3: TGTGCCAGCAGCTCCGGGGTTGAAGCTTTCTTT.

This chain joins TRBV18 and TRBJ1-1, with TRBD1 identical over 7 bases. With V trimmed by 4 bases and J by 0 bases, 5 bases remained unmatched. Germline V gene lookup returns CDR1 KGHSH and CDR2 LQKENI. The CDR3 covers 15 residues. The CDR3 DNA reads TGTGCCAGCTCACTCGAAGGGACAGTGAACACTGAAGCTTTCTTT. Protein sequence: CASSLEGTVNTEAFF.

This chain connects TRBV28 to TRBJ2-1, with 7 positions matching TRBD2. This CDR3 spans 14 amino acids. Trimming removed 10 bases from V and 1 base from J; junction bases left unmatched: 7. CDR1 is MDHEN, CDR2 SYDVKM, per germline. As DNA, the CDR3 is TGTGCCACTATCCGACTAGCATCCTACAATGAGCAGTTCTTC. It encodes CATIRLASYNEQFF.

The rearrangement links TRBV7-3 to TRBJ2-2, with D uncertain. The length of the CDR3 is 12 residues. With 4 bases removed from V and 8 bases from J, the gap between germline ends came to 8 bases. CDR1 is SGHTA and CDR2 is FQGTGA in the germline V gene. In DNA, the CDR3 is TGTGCCAGCAGCTCTGCGTGGGGGGAGCTGTTTTTT. Amino acids: CASSSAWGELFF.

The sample holds one count of this clone. The V gene is TRBV11-2, the J gene TRBJ2-3; D unclear. V lost 2 bases to trimming and J lost 6 bases, with 12 bases between them. From germline, CDR1 is SGHAT and CDR2 FQNNGV. The CDR3 loop spans 14 amino acids. CDR3 residues: CASSLKDSSDTQYF. The CDR3 DNA reads as TGTGCCAGCAGCTTAAAAGACTCCTCGGATACGCAGTATTTT.

V usage is TRBV27 and J usage is TRBJ1-1; 8 bases are a match to TRBD1. Germline CDR1 MNHEY, CDR2 SMNVEV (reference sequence). Unmatched junction bases numbered 9, after V lost 5 bases and J lost 4 bases. This CDR3 has 15 residues. For the CDR3, the DNA is TGTGCCAGCAGTATAGGGCCGGACAGGGCCACTGAAGCTTTCTTT. Amino acid sequence: CASSIGPDRATEAFF.

The CDR3 coding sequence is TGTGCCTGGAGGGAGGTGGGGGCCCCAGGTCCCCACTTT. It is translated as CAWREVGAPGPHF. The chain uses TRBV30 and TRBJ1-6; perhaps TRBD1 as D (6 bases). CDR3 length equals 13 residues. Between the trimmed V and J ends, which lost 3 bases and 18 bases, there was a span of 21 bases. Germline V lookup: CDR1 GTSNPN, CDR2 SVGIG (reference sequence).

The V gene is TRBV5-1, the J gene TRBJ2-7, with 9 bases matching TRBD1. The CDR3 has 12 residues. The junction had 2 bases not matched to a gene; V was cut back by 4 bases and J by 6 bases. Germline V gene sequence: CDR1 SGHRS, CDR2 YFSETQ. The CDR3: CASSPTGGEQYF. CDR3 in DNA: TGCGCCAGCAGCCCGACAGGGGGCGAGCAGTACTTC.

This rearrangement joins TRBV18 to TRBJ2-5; 9 bases map to TRBD1. The trim removed 3 bases at V and 4 bases at J, leaving 3 bases unmatched. The length of the CDR3 is 14 residues. Germline values: CDR1 KGHSH, CDR2 LQKENI. The CDR3 loop is CASSPGTGTETQYF. CDR3 bases: TGTGCCAGCTCACCCGGGACAGGGACAGAGACCCAGTACTTC. Based on the CDR3 plus reference TRBV18 and TRBJ2-5, the full variable domain is NAGVMQNPRHLVRRRGQEARLRCSPMKGHSHVYWYRQLPEEGLKFMVYLQKENIIDESGMPKERFSAEFPKEGPSILRIQQVVRGDSAAYFCASSPGTGTETQYFGPGTRLLVL.

The chain couples TRBV11-2 to TRBJ1-1; the D gene is possibly TRBD1 (5 bases). CDR3 length: 12 amino acids. Trimming shortened V by 2 bases and J by 5 bases, and 6 bases separated the two germline ends. Germline values: CDR1 SGHAT, CDR2 FQNNGV. The CDR3 protein is CASSLRGTEAFF. CDR3 DNA sequence: TGTGCCAGCAGCTTAAGGGGTACTGAAGCTTTCTTT.

This clone was seen a handful of times. V and J are TRBV15 and TRBJ1-2; tentative D call: TRBD1 (5 bases). The germline V gene has CDR1 LNHNV and CDR2 YYDKDF (reference sequence). V was trimmed by 0 bases and J by 8 bases, leaving 10 bases between them. The CDR3 contains 13 residues. The CDR3 DNA is TGTGCCACCAGCAGAGATGGACATAACGGCTACACCTTC. This sequence encodes CATSRDGHNGYTF.

V and J are TRBV5-4 and TRBJ2-7, with TRBD1 identical over 9 bases. J lost 1 base, V lost 5 bases, and 7 bases had no gene match. CDR1 and CDR2 (germline): SGHNT, YYREEE (reference sequence). CDR3 length equals 15 residues. The DNA for the CDR3 is TGTGCCAGCAGAACCGGGACAGGGTCTTCCTACGAGCAGTACTTC. Its translation is CASRTGTGSSYEQYF.

This clone was recorded only once. This chain connects TRBV30 to TRBJ1-2; 8 nucleotides match TRBD1. From germline, CDR1 is GTSNPN and CDR2 SVGIG (reference sequence). V was pared by 2 bases and J by 3 bases, with 14 bases of the junction left unmatched. The CDR3 length is 17 residues. The CDR3 sequence: CAWSPGQGAGPYYGYTF. The DNA of the CDR3 is TGTGCCTGGAGTCCCGGACAGGGAGCCGGACCTTACTATGGCTACACCTTC.

The V and J genes are TRBV6-5 and TRBJ2-1; TRBD1 is a possible D gene (5 bases). V lost 2 bases and J lost 2, with 10 bases in between. Germline CDR1 reads MNHEY; CDR2 reads SVGAGI. CDR3 size: 15 residues. CDR3 in DNA: TGTGCCAGCAGTTACGGGGCCGCCGCCTACAATGAGCAGTTCTTC. Residues: CASSYGAAAYNEQFF.

V usage is TRBV2 and J usage is TRBJ2-7; TRBD1 is a possible D gene (6 bases). The CDR3 contains 12 residues. Per germline, CDR1 SNHLY and CDR2 FYNNEI. Trimming took 8 bases from V and 10 from J, leaving 18 bases between them. The CDR3 reads CASCKDRTTQYF. The CDR3 nucleotides read TGTGCCAGCTGCAAGGACAGAACCACCCAGTACTTC.

CDR3 sequence: CSVLGLAEHRYEQYF. The CDR3 DNA sequence: TGCAGCGTTTTAGGGCTAGCGGAACACCGATACGAGCAGTACTTC. The chain employs TRBV29-1 and TRBJ2-7; 7 nucleotides align to TRBD2. Germline lookup yields CDR1 SQVTM and CDR2 ANQGSEA. J gave up 4 bases and V 5 bases, and 14 bases lay outside the gene matches. The CDR3 loop spans 15 amino acids.

This clone showed up just once. The V and J genes are TRBV5-4 and TRBJ1-2; 9 bases are shared with TRBD1. CDR1 is SGHNT and CDR2 is YYREEE in the germline V gene (reference sequence). V gave up 0 bases and J gave up 6 bases; unmatched junction bases: 12. The CDR3 length is 17 residues. Written as DNA, the CDR3 is TGTGCCAGCAGCTTGGGCGGACAGGGGAAACAACGGGATGGCTACACCTTC. Translated, it gives CASSLGGQGKQRDGYTF.

This clone was recorded a few times. The J gene is TRBJ1-2, the V gene TRBV28; the D gene is possibly TRBD1 (5 bases). The CDR3 contains 14 residues. The V gene lost 2 bases and the J gene lost 7 bases, with 14 bases spanning the gap. Per the germline V gene, CDR1 is MDHEN and CDR2 is SYDVKM. Here the CDR3 reads CASSLPRKRGGYTF. The CDR3 DNA reads TGTGCCAGCAGTTTACCCAGAAAAAGGGGTGGCTACACCTTC.

About this clone: One junction end disagrees with the germline gene, perhaps due to a read error. V and J are TRBV6-1 and TRBJ1-2; 7 nucleotides agree with TRBD1. Germline V gene sequence: CDR1 MNHNS, CDR2 SASEGT. This CDR3 has 14 amino acids. Here the CDR3 DNA reads TGTGTCAGCAGCCTAACAGGGGTCTCCTATGGCTACACCTTC. Protein: CVSSLTGVSYGYTF.

The rearrangement links TRBV5-1 to TRBJ1-5, with a possible D match to TRBD1 (5 bases). The CDR3 has 14 residues. Germline V gene lookup returns CDR1 SGHRS and CDR2 YFSETQ. V was clipped by 0 bases and J by 9 bases, with 13 bases between them. The CDR3 spells CASSLDSGGGPQHF. CDR3 coding DNA: TGCGCCAGCAGCTTGGATAGCGGCGGGGGGCCCCAGCATTTT.

This chain connects TRBV30 to TRBJ1-4, with 7 bases identical to TRBD1. CDR3 length equals 16 residues. The trim removed 3 bases at V and 0 bases at J, leaving 7 bases unmatched. Germline V gives CDR1 GTSNPN, CDR2 SVGIG (reference sequence). Here the CDR3 DNA reads TGTGCCTGGAGCCGAAGGACAGGCGCAACTAATGAAAAACTGTTTTTT. This sequence encodes CAWSRRTGATNEKLFF.

A note on this clone: This specimen includes other DNA sequences encoding the same CDR3. The chain links TRBV5-5 to TRBJ2-7; 8 bases match TRBD1. The CDR3 totals 13 residues. Unmatched junction bases numbered 6, after V lost 4 bases and J lost 6 bases. The germline CDR1 and CDR2 sequences are SGHKS and YYEKEE (reference sequence). This CDR3 is CASSRTTGAEQYF. CDR3 nucleotides: TGTGCCAGCAGCCGGACGACAGGGGCCGAGCAGTACTTC.

The CDR3 reads CASSLQGWDTGELFF. The CDR3 DNA follows: TGTGCCAGTAGCCTACAGGGATGGGACACCGGGGAGCTGTTTTTT. The rearrangement links TRBV19 to TRBJ2-2; possibly TRBD1 for D (6 bases). The CDR3 has 15 residues. Trimming removed 6 bases at V and 3 bases at J, with 14 bases between. Per germline, CDR1 LNHDA and CDR2 SQIVND (reference sequence).

The chain recombines TRBV11-2 with TRBJ1-3; tentatively, D is TRBD1 (5 bases). Germline values: CDR1 SGHAT, CDR2 FQNNGV. Trimming shortened V by 4 bases and J by 2 bases, and 12 bases separated the two germline ends. The CDR3 length is 15 residues. CDR3 protein: CASSSMGQTGNTIYF. CDR3 coding DNA: TGTGCCAGCAGCTCCATGGGGCAGACTGGAAACACCATATATTTT. Full variable domain (remainder filled in from reference TRBV11-2 and TRBJ1-3): EAGVAQSPRYKIIEKRQSVAFWCNPISGHATLYWYQQILGQGPKLLIQFQNNGVVDDSQLPKDRFSAERLKGVDSTLKIQPAKLEDSAVYLCASSSMGQTGNTIYFGEGSWLTVV.

The chain links TRBV30 to TRBJ2-7; 7 positions agree with TRBD2. V trimming: 7 bases; J trimming: 0 bases; junction bases outside the gene matches: 6. The germline gives CDR1 GTSNPN, CDR2 SVGIG (reference sequence). The length of the CDR3 is 13 residues. The CDR3 DNA reads as TGTGCCTTTGGGCGGGGGTACTCCTACGAGCAGTACTTC. Translating gives CAFGRGYSYEQYF. The full variable domain, with the rest looked up from reference TRBV30 and TRBJ2-7, is SQTIHQWPATLVQPVGSPLSLECTVEGTSNPNLYWYRQAAGRGLQLLFYSVGIGQISSEVPQNLSASRPQDRQFILSSKKLLLSDSGFYLCAFGRGYSYEQYFGPGTRLTVT.

The gene calls are TRBV5-6 and TRBJ1-2, with 9 bases identical to TRBD1. The CDR3 consists of 16 residues. CDR1 is SGHDT and CDR2 is YYEEEE in the germline V gene. V dropped 2 bases and J dropped 4; count of bases not matched to a gene: 9. CDR3 loop: CASSLDRGSLSYGYTF. The CDR3 DNA is TGTGCCAGCAGCTTAGACAGGGGGTCATTAAGCTATGGCTACACCTTC.

The sample holds a few counts of this clone. The J gene is TRBJ1-3, the V gene TRBV6-1; the match to TRBD1 covers 7 bases. The junction had 3 bases not matched to a gene; V was cut back by 7 bases and J by 0 bases. Germline-derived CDR1 and CDR2 are MNHNS and SASEGT. The CDR3 contains 14 residues. The DNA for the CDR3 is TGTGCCAGCAAAACAGGGGACTCTGGAAACACCATATATTTT. Its translation: CASKTGDSGNTIYF.

The V gene is TRBV28, the J gene TRBJ2-3, with 7 bases lining up with TRBD1. Germline V gene lookup returns CDR1 MDHEN and CDR2 SYDVKM. This CDR3 contains 14 residues. With V trimmed by 6 bases and J by 6 bases, 9 bases remained unmatched. In nucleotides, the CDR3 is TGTGCCAGCAGGTTGGACAGGAGCATGGATACGCAGTATTTT. The encoded protein is CASRLDRSMDTQYF.